Listed below are T cell receptor beta chains from one sample, sequenced in a study of esophageal squamous cell carcinoma under preoperative chemotherapy. TCRdb used MiXCR to reprocess the PCR reads, holding one entry per CDR3 protein. Of under 7,000 distinct CDR3 sequences in the sample, about 30% are singletons; the top ten hold 14%. This sample was taken from a patient given preoperative chemotherapy. The receptors were gathered from a human donor with esophageal squamous cell carcinoma. The donor label of this sample is uncertain. CDR3s include the opening cysteine and the closing phenylalanine or tryptophan. A D gene is named only where the DNA matches it firmly. Not all rows give a size; the values are once, few, many and, for expanded clones, a class.

d_gene	j_gene	abundance	v_gene	CDR3nt	CDR3aa
.	TRBJ2-7	few	TRBV7-2	TGTGCCAGCAGCTTAGACCCTCGCGGGGTGAACTACGAGCAGTACTTC	CASSLDPRGVNYEQYF
.	TRBJ2-5	.	TRBV27	TGTGCCAGCAGTCTGCCAGGAGCCCGAGAGGGTGAGACCCAGTACTTC	CASSLPGAREGETQYF
.	TRBJ1-2	medium-sized	TRBV10-1	TGCGCCAGCAGTAACAGCTATGGCTACACCTTC	CASSNSYGYTF
.	TRBJ2-2	.	TRBV5-1	TGCGCCAGCAGCCGAGGAGGGGCGGAGACCGGGGAGCTGTTTTTT	CASSRGGAETGELFF
.	TRBJ2-2	many	TRBV6-1	TGTGCCAGCAAGAGGCCGAACACCGGGGAGCTGTTTTTT	CASKRPNTGELFF
TRBD2	TRBJ2-1	.	TRBV27	TGTGCCAGCAGTTTGTTGAGCGGGGGTAACAAGGAGCAGTTCTTC	CASSLLSGGNKEQFF
.	TRBJ2-7	.	TRBV28	TGTGCCAGCAGTTTTGGAGGGGCGCGGGTACAAGAGACCCAGGAGTTC	CASSFGGARVQETQEF
.	TRBJ2-1	medium-sized	TRBV6-5	TGTGCCAGCAGTTACTCCACTGGCCTAGTGGAGTTCTTC	CASSYSTGLVEFF
.	TRBJ2-5	medium-sized	TRBV11-2	TGTGCCAGCAGCTTTAGTAGCGGTGGGGGAGAGACCCAGTACTTC	CASSFSSGGGETQYF
TRBD2	TRBJ2-1	.	TRBV7-3	TGTGCCAGCGGCCGGACTAGCGGGAGTGGGAATGAGCTGTTCTTC	CASGRTSGSGNELFF
.	TRBJ2-1	medium-sized	TRBV7-8	TGTGCCAGCAGCTTAGCGAGGGGATATGAGCAGTTCTTC	CASSLARGYEQFF
TRBD1	TRBJ2-1	few	TRBV4-1	TGCGCCAGCAGGTACAGGGACAGGGAGGACAATGAGCAGTTCTTC	CASRYRDREDNEQFF
.	TRBJ2-7	many	TRBV11-3	TGTGCCAGCAGCTTACAGCGACCCTACGAGCAGTACTTC	CASSLQRPYEQYF
TRBD1	TRBJ2-5	medium-sized	TRBV6-1	TGTGCCAGCAGTAAGGGGACAGGAGAAGAGACCCAGTACTTC	CASSKGTGEETQYF
TRBD2	TRBJ2-1	many	TRBV7-6	TGTGCCAGCAGCCCCGTTATCAGCGGGGGGGGGGGTGAGCAGTTCTTC	CASSPVISGGGGEQFF
TRBD2	TRBJ2-4	.	TRBV6-1	TGTGGCAGCAGGGGGGTTAGCGGGAGAATGGATGAGCAGTACTTC	CGSRGVSGRMDEQYF
.	TRBJ2-6	.	TRBV6-1	TGTGCCAGCAGTGAAGCCCAGCTTAGGGCCAACGTCCTGACTTTC	CASSEAQLRANVLTF
TRBD2	TRBJ2-1	few	TRBV5-1	TGCGCCAGCAGCTTGTTTGGCGGGGGGGTGGAGAATGAGCAGTTCTTC	CASSLFGGGVENEQFF
.	TRBJ2-5	many	TRBV6-1	TGTGCCAGCACCACCGAGCCGGGGGAGACCCAGTACTTC	CASTTEPGETQYF
.	TRBJ2-7	medium-sized	TRBV7-2	TGTGCCAGCAGCTCAGAAGGGACGTATCGTAATGAGCAGTACTTC	CASSSEGTYRNEQYF
.	TRBJ2-7	.	TRBV6-5	TGTGCCAGCAGTTATGGCAGGAACCGGAACGAGAAGCAGTACTTC	CASSYGRNRNEKQYF
TRBD1	TRBJ2-7	many	TRBV27	TGTGCCAGCAGTATTCTGGGGCAGGGGGCGTACGAGCAGTACTTC	CASSILGQGAYEQYF
.	TRBJ2-5	.	TRBV4-1	TGCGCCAGCAGCCTTCCCACGGGGGAGACCCAGTACTTC	CASSLPTGETQYF
TRBD1	TRBJ2-5	.	TRBV6-1	TGTGCCAGTCGCGGGCAGGGGGCGAAAAAGACCCAGTGCTTC	CASRGQGAKKTQCF
TRBD2	TRBJ2-1	medium-sized	TRBV10-1	TGCGCCAGCAGTGAAGGAGGACTAGCGGGAGACAATGAGCAGTTCTTC	CASSEGGLAGDNEQFF
TRBD1	TRBJ1-1	.	TRBV9	TGTGCCAGCAGCGTTCTACAGGGGGGGACTGAAGCTTTCTTT	CASSVLQGGTEAFF
.	TRBJ1-1	.	TRBV27	TGTGCCATCAGGGGTGGCACTGAAGCTTTCTTT	CAIRGGTEAFF
.	TRBJ2-3	many	TRBV7-2	TGTGCCAGCAGCTTTGCAGGGGTTGATACGCAGTATTTT	CASSFAGVDTQYF
TRBD2	TRBJ2-7	medium-sized	TRBV7-2	TGTGCCAGCAGCTTTAGAATCGGGCAGACAGTAGCGGGAGGACAGAACGAGCAGTACTTC	CASSFRIGQTVAGGQNEQYF
.	TRBJ2-1	many	TRBV6-1	TGTGCCAGCAGTGTAAACTTACTCTCGGGGGAGACCCAGTTCTTC	CASSVNLLSGETQFF
TRBD1	TRBJ2-1	large	TRBV7-2	TGTGCCAGCAGCTTGGGACAGGGCAGATACAATGAGCAGTTCTTC	CASSLGQGRYNEQFF
.	TRBJ2-1	.	TRBV20-1	TGCAGTGCTAGCCCGCGAGTCCGCGGCGGCTCCTACAATGAGCAGTTCTTC	CSASPRVRGGSYNEQFF
TRBD1	TRBJ2-7	many	TRBV12-3/TRBV12-4	TGTGCCAGCACCCTAATGACAGGGGGCTGGGAGCAGTACTTC	CASTLMTGGWEQYF
TRBD1	TRBJ2-6	.	TRBV4-1	TGCGCCAGCAGCCAAGGCCGTGCAGGGGGCGCTGGGGCCAACGTCCTGACTTTC	CASSQGRAGGAGANVLTF
TRBD2	TRBJ2-7	medium-sized	TRBV6-5	TGTGCCAGCAGTTCCCGGACTAGCGGGAATTACAATGAGCAGTACTTC	CASSSRTSGNYNEQYF
TRBD1	TRBJ2-1	.	TRBV10-3	TGTGGCACCGTGGACAGGGAAAACAGTGAGCAGTTCTTC	CGTVDRENSEQFF
.	TRBJ2-5	.	TRBV12-3/TRBV12-4	TGTGGCAGCAGGAGGGACAGTCCGTCGGAGACCCAGTACTTC	CGSRRDSPSETQYF
.	TRBJ2-5	few	TRBV7-2	TGTGCCAGCCGAAACTACAATGAGCAGTACTTC	CASRNYNEQYF
TRBD1	TRBJ2-5	many	TRBV6-1	TGTGCCAGCAGCACCGGGACAGGGATTAAGAGGACCCAGTACTTC	CASSTGTGIKRTQYF
.	TRBJ2-5	many	TRBV7-2	TGTGCCAGCAGCTCGTTAGCCAATGAGCAGTACTTC	CASSSLANEQYF
.	TRBJ2-1	.	TRBV7-3	TGTGCCAGCAGCCAGACGGTCGGCCTTAACAATGAGCAGTTGTTC	CASSQTVGLNNEQLF
.	TRBJ2-7	medium-sized	TRBV6-5	TGTGCCAGCGGAGGCAAACGTACCCACGAGCAGTACTTC	CASGGKRTHEQYF
TRBD2	TRBJ2-6	many	TRBV27	TGTGCCACCAGCGGGGGGCTGGGGTCTGGGGCCAACGTCCTGACTTTC	CATSGGLGSGANVLTF
.	TRBJ2-7	.	TRBV25-1	TGTGCCAGCAGTCCCAAGTACAGGTTAGGTCCCTACGAGCAGTACTTC	CASSPKYRLGPYEQYF
TRBD1	TRBJ1-2	many	TRBV6-5	TGTGCCAGCAGTTACTCTAGCAGGGGGTACTATGGCTACACCTTC	CASSYSSRGYYGYTF
TRBD2	TRBJ2-5	medium-sized	TRBV12-3/TRBV12-4	TGTGCCAGCAGTTTAACTAGCGGGAGGGGGGAGACCCAGTACTTC	CASSLTSGRGETQYF
.	TRBJ1-4	many	TRBV6-5	TGTGCCAGCAGAGCGGAGGGACGGAATAATGAAAAACTGTTTTTT	CASRAEGRNNEKLFF
TRBD2	TRBJ2-7	medium-sized	TRBV6-5	TGTGCCAGCAGTTACGCCCCCTCACTGGGGGGGGAGCAGTACTTC	CASSYAPSLGGEQYF